A single sample is the source of the 31 T cell receptor beta chains below, sequenced in a study of vaccination and CD4 T cells after COVID-19. These TCRs' antigens remain unknown. Indicated treatment: roughly 10-day PBMC culture with coronavirus spike peptide pools or control peptides (ViraFEST assay). Ahead of the COVID-19 pandemic (2011-2018), the CD4+ T cells of the unexposed donor were collected. The study sequenced cultured CD4+ T cell DNA using the Oncomine TCR Beta short-read assay. TCRdb recomputed calls from the PCR reads with MiXCR, one row per CDR3 protein. The data hold thousands of distinct CDR3 sequences, with about half observed a single time. The sequenced sample consisted of CD4+ T cells from blood, cultured in vitro. The receptor set was obtained from a human donor in good health.

This clonotype was counted between two and nine times. The rearrangement uses TRBV6-2 or TRBV6-3 and TRBJ2-2; 12 nucleotides match TRBD1. With V trimmed by 6 bases and J by 3 bases, 5 bases remained unmatched. The CDR3 length is 16 residues. Germline V lookup: CDR1 MNHEY, CDR2 SVGEGT. CDR3 DNA: TGTGCCAGCAGGTCGGGACAGGGGGCTTACACCGGGGAGCTGTTTTTT. Its protein is CASRSGQGAYTGELFF.

The chain is built from TRBV10-1 and TRBJ2-3; 10 bases align to TRBD2. Trimming took 5 bases from V and 1 from J; bases not matched to a gene: 6. CDR1 and CDR2 from the germline V gene are WNHNN and SYGVQD (reference sequence). This CDR3 contains 16 residues. The CDR3 loop is CASSPLAGAGTDTQYF. Here the CDR3 DNA reads TGCGCCAGCAGTCCGCTAGCGGGAGCCGGCACAGATACGCAGTATTTT.

This clonotype was observed a few times. The J gene is TRBJ1-5, the V gene TRBV6-1, with D possibly matching TRBD1 (5 bases). CDR3 length: 16 amino acids. Germline V gene lookup returns CDR1 MNHNS and CDR2 SASEGT. The V end lost 5 bases, the J end lost 7 bases, and 21 bases lay between the germline ends. In nucleotides, the CDR3 is TGTGCCAGCAGTCGGCGGACCGGCCAGGGTGACCAGCCCCAGCATTTT. Translated: CASSRRTGQGDQPQHF.

The genes are TRBV12-3 or TRBV12-4 and TRBJ1-2; TRBD1 agrees at 7 bases. With V trimmed by 3 bases and J by 3 bases, 13 bases remained unmatched. The CDR3 is 17 amino acids. Here the CDR3 DNA reads TGTGCCAGCAGTTTGTACGGAAGACCTGACAGGGACTATGGCTACACCTTC. Translating it yields CASSLYGRPDRDYGYTF.

CDR3 nucleotide sequence: TGCGCCAGCAGGAACGGGGGGGCGGTCGAGCAGTACTTC. It is translated as CASRNGGAVEQYF. This rearrangement joins TRBV5-1 to TRBJ2-7; 8 positions match TRBD2. In germline, CDR1 is SGHRS, CDR2 YFSETQ. This CDR3 comprises 13 residues. After removal of 5 bases from V and 6 bases from J, the junction contained 7 bases not matched to a gene.

The chain uses TRBV2 and TRBJ2-7, with TRBD1 as a possible D gene (6 bases). Germline-derived CDR1 and CDR2 are SNHLY and FYNNEI. This CDR3 spans 14 amino acids. V lost 6 bases and J 0 bases, leaving 12 bases between the germline ends. CDR3 nucleotides: TGTGCCAGCAGACCAGACAGGACCTCCTACGAGCAGTACTTC. Its translation is CASRPDRTSYEQYF.

V and J are TRBV29-1 and TRBJ1-2; 9 positions agree with TRBD1. Germline CDR1 reads SQVTM; CDR2 reads ANQGSEA. V dropped 6 bases and J dropped 6; count of bases not matched to a gene: 8. CDR3 size: 13 residues. The CDR3 DNA sequence: TGCAGCGTGGGCAGGACAGGGGATAATGGCTACACCTTC. It translates to CSVGRTGDNGYTF.

The chain joins TRBV11-2 to TRBJ2-6; D unclear. Germline V gene lookup returns CDR1 SGHAT and CDR2 FQNNGV. Trimming pared 5 bases from V and 1 base from J, leaving 9 bases between. The CDR3 loop spans 15 amino acids. CDR3 in DNA: TGTGCCAGCAGCACCCGAGGATCTGGGGCCAACGTCCTGACTTTC. This translates into CASSTRGSGANVLTF.

The V call is TRBV5-4, the J call TRBJ2-5; no firm D call. The CDR3 runs 15 residues. The V gene lost 4 bases and the J gene lost 5 bases, with 18 bases spanning the gap. The germline CDR1 and CDR2 sequences are SGHNT and YYREEE (reference sequence). The DNA of the CDR3 is TGTGCCAGCAGCCGCGGTGAGTTGGGCGAGGAGACCCAGTACTTC. It translates to CASSRGELGEETQYF. Drawing the rest from reference TRBV5-4 and TRBJ2-5, the complete variable domain is ETGVTQSPTHLIKTRGQQVTLRCSSQSGHNTVSWYQQALGQGPQFIFQYYREEENGRGNFPPRFSGLQFPNYSSELNVNALELDDSALYLCASSRGELGEETQYFGPGTRLLVL.

The chain has TRBV12-3 or TRBV12-4 and TRBJ1-5; D is ambiguous. Deletions cut 3 bases from V and 0 bases from J, with 9 bases between. This CDR3 is 15 amino acids long. CDR3 protein: CASSFRQNSNQPQHF. The CDR3 DNA is TGTGCCAGCAGTTTTCGGCAGAATAGCAATCAGCCCCAGCATTTT.

The chain recombines TRBV5-1 with TRBJ2-7, with 9 positions matching TRBD1. V lost 3 bases, J lost 5 bases, and 3 bases stayed unmatched. Germline V gives CDR1 SGHRS, CDR2 YFSETQ. CDR3 length equals 13 residues. In DNA form, the CDR3 reads TGCGCCAGCAGCTGGGACAGGGTCAACGAGCAGTACTTC. Translating gives CASSWDRVNEQYF. Based on the CDR3 plus reference TRBV5-1 and TRBJ2-7, the full variable domain is KAGVTQTPRYLIKTRGQQVTLSCSPISGHRSVSWYQQTPGQGLQFLFEYFSETQRNKGNFPGRFSGRQFSNSRSEMNVSTLELGDSALYLCASSWDRVNEQYFGPGTRLTVT.

This rearrangement joins TRBV7-6 to TRBJ1-1; D may be TRBD1 (5 bases). This CDR3 is 15 amino acids long. The V and J ends lost 5 bases and 1 base respectively, with 14 bases between them. Germline assignment: CDR1 SGHVS and CDR2 FNYEAQ. The CDR3 protein is CASSLNQGRNTEAFF. DNA for the CDR3: TGTGCCAGCAGCCTAAACCAGGGCAGGAACACTGAAGCTTTCTTT.

The V gene is TRBV5-3, the J gene TRBJ2-5, with D possibly TRBD2 on 5 matching bases. TRBV5-3 is an open reading frame, and its role is uncertain. The CDR3 contains 14 residues. V lost 4 bases, J lost 3 bases, and 13 bases lay in between. The CDR3 DNA follows: TGTGCCAGAAGCCGCTCGACTACAAAAGAGACCCAGTACTTC. It yields the protein CARSRSTTKETQYF.

This chain uses TRBV5-4 with TRBJ2-2; D might be TRBD2 (6 bases). The CDR3 has 15 residues. V shed 4 bases and J shed 5 bases, with 15 bases lying between them. Germline V gives CDR1 SGHNT, CDR2 YYREEE (reference sequence). The CDR3 DNA follows: TGTGCCAGCAGCCGATTGGGGGGTGGAACCGGGGAGCTGTTTTTT. Its translation is CASSRLGGGTGELFF.

This clonotype was recorded a few times. The chain couples TRBV20-1 to TRBJ2-1, with D hard to call. The V end was cut by 3 bases, the J end by 3 bases, with 15 bases between. Germline V CDR1 and CDR2: DFQATT, SNEGSKA (reference sequence). CDR3 length: 15 residues. The CDR3, as DNA: TGCAGTGCTAGGTTGGTCTTAAGGAACTACAATGAGCAGTTCTTC. Protein sequence: CSARLVLRNYNEQFF.

This clonotype was observed a handful of times. This chain links TRBV19 with TRBJ2-6; D not certain. CDR1 is LNHDA and CDR2 is SQIVND in the germline V gene (reference sequence). Trimming pared 1 base from V and 0 bases from J, leaving 4 bases between. The CDR3 runs to 15 residues. The CDR3 region has the DNA TGTGCCAGTAGTATAGTGGACTCTGGGGCCAACGTCCTGACTTTC. Amino acid sequence: CASSIVDSGANVLTF.

V is TRBV29-1 and J is TRBJ2-1, with TRBD1 matching 9 bases. The CDR3 spans 12 residues. The J segment lost 10 bases and the V segment lost 7 bases, leaving 8 bases of the junction unmatched. Looked up from germline, CDR1 is SQVTM and CDR2 is ANQGSEA. The CDR3 loop is CSARTGDWEQFF. CDR3 nucleotide sequence: TGCAGCGCAAGGACAGGGGATTGGGAGCAGTTCTTC.

The V call is TRBV19, the J call TRBJ1-6; 12 nucleotides align to TRBD1. CDR1 is LNHDA and CDR2 is SQIVND in the germline V gene (reference sequence). This CDR3 region has 15 residues. Trimming cost V 7 bases and J 9 bases; bases outside gene matches: 7. CDR3 sequence reads: CASIAGTGGSSPLHF. As DNA, the CDR3 is TGTGCCAGTATCGCGGGGACAGGGGGCAGTTCACCCCTCCACTTT.

This sequence joins TRBV19 and TRBJ1-2; 8 bases match TRBD1. Trimming removed 4 bases from V and 4 bases from J; junction bases left unmatched: 11. The CDR3 covers 16 residues. Germline V gene sequence: CDR1 LNHDA, CDR2 SQIVND (reference sequence). This CDR3 is CASSRADRAPTYGYTF. CDR3 nucleotide sequence: TGTGCCAGTAGTAGGGCGGACAGGGCCCCTACCTATGGCTACACCTTC. The full variable domain, rest sourced from reference TRBV19 and TRBJ1-2, is DGGITQSPKYLFRKEGQNVTLSCEQNLNHDAMYWYRQDPGQGLRLIYYSQIVNDFQKGDIAEGYSVSREKKESFPLTVTSAQKNPTAFYLCASSRADRAPTYGYTFGSGTRLTVV.

This clonotype has just a few counts. The J gene is TRBJ1-5, the V gene TRBV5-4, with D perhaps TRBD1 (5 bases). This CDR3 has 15 residues. V lost 6 bases and J 7 bases, leaving 20 bases between the germline ends. CDR1 and CDR2 from the germline V gene are SGHNT and YYREEE (reference sequence). The CDR3 DNA reads TGTGCCAGCACCCCGGCGGGACTGGGGTCCCAGCCCCAGCATTTT. Its protein product is CASTPAGLGSQPQHF.

The V gene is TRBV27, the J gene TRBJ1-6; 9 bases are shared with TRBD1. Germline CDR1 MNHEY, CDR2 SMNVEV (reference sequence). The CDR3 covers 16 residues. V lost 4 bases, J lost 9 bases, and 10 bases stayed unmatched. The CDR3 region has the DNA TGTGCCAGCAGTTCACGGACAGGGGCGCTAATTTCACCCCTCCACTTT. Protein sequence: CASSSRTGALISPLHF.

The chain carries TRBV5-1 and TRBJ1-6, with 7 positions matching TRBD1. CDR3 length: 17 residues. Unmatched junction bases numbered 17, after V lost 3 bases and J lost 11 bases. Germline V gives CDR1 SGHRS, CDR2 YFSETQ. The DNA for the CDR3 is TGCGCCAGCAGCTCGGACTCCGGGACAGCGAACGTGCCACCCCTCCACTTT. Its protein product is CASSSDSGTANVPPLHF.

This clonotype has more than one count but fewer than ten. CDR3 sequence: CASRLMASGSSEQYF. CDR3 in DNA: TGTGCCAGCAGACTTATGGCAAGCGGGAGTTCCGAGCAGTACTTC. The chain combines TRBV27 with TRBJ2-7; 8 bases map to TRBD2. J lost 6 bases, V lost 6 bases, and 13 bases had no gene match. The CDR3 runs to 15 residues. Germline V gives CDR1 MNHEY, CDR2 SMNVEV (reference sequence).

V gene TRBV29-1 combines with J gene TRBJ2-7, with D possibly matching TRBD2 (6 bases). Germline loops: CDR1 SQVTM, CDR2 ANQGSEA. Trimming removed 5 bases from V and 0 bases from J, with 14 bases in between. This CDR3 spans 14 amino acids. The CDR3 DNA sequence: TGCAGCGTTCATCGGACCGGGAGCTCCTACGAGCAGTACTTC. Its protein is CSVHRTGSSYEQYF.

This chain joins TRBV20-1 and TRBJ2-2; D is unclear. The CDR3 length is 12 residues. V shed 5 bases and J shed 4 bases, with 8 bases lying between them. Germline assignment: CDR1 DFQATT and CDR2 SNEGSKA (reference sequence). The CDR3 coding sequence is TGCAGTGCTCCAGACGGCACCGGGGAGCTGTTTTTT. It yields the protein CSAPDGTGELFF.

The rearrangement uses TRBV2 and TRBJ2-3; no firm D call. Trimming took 2 bases from V and 2 from J, leaving 14 bases between them. Germline CDR1 and CDR2: SNHLY and FYNNEI. CDR3 size: 16 residues. CDR3 nucleotides: TGTGCCAGCAGTGAACTAGGTGTCAGCGCCACAGATACGCAGTATTTT. This codes for CASSELGVSATDTQYF. Full variable domain (outside the CDR3, taken from reference TRBV2 and TRBJ2-3): EPEVTQTPSHQVTQMGQEVILRCVPISNHLYFYWYRQILGQKVEFLVSFYNNEISEKSEIFDDQFSVERPDGSNFTLKIRSTKLEDSAMYFCASSELGVSATDTQYFGPGTRLTVL.

J is TRBJ2-5 and V is TRBV14; D possibly corresponds to TRBD1 (6 bases). Germline V gives CDR1 SGHDN, CDR2 FVKESK. Trimming cost V 1 base and J 5 bases, with 11 bases left between them. The CDR3 extends over 14 amino acids. The CDR3 region has the DNA TGTGCCAGCAGCCAAGGAAACAGGGTTGAGACCCAGTACTTC. This encodes CASSQGNRVETQYF. Combining the CDR3 with reference TRBV14 and TRBJ2-5 gives the whole variable domain EAGVTQFPSHSVIEKGQTVTLRCDPISGHDNLYWYRRVMGKEIKFLLHFVKESKQDESGMPNNRFLAERTGGTYSTLKVQPAELEDSGVYFCASSQGNRVETQYFGPGTRLLVL.

The rearrangement links TRBV27 to TRBJ1-6; D possibly corresponds to TRBD1 (5 bases). The CDR3 has 14 amino acids. Germline V lookup: CDR1 MNHEY, CDR2 SMNVEV (reference sequence). Trimming left V 6 bases short and J 7 bases short, with 13 bases between. CDR3 nucleotide sequence: TGTGCCAGCAGCGTATTTCGACAGAATTCACCCCTCCACTTT. As protein: CASSVFRQNSPLHF.

The chain combines TRBV10-1 with TRBJ1-1; 9 nucleotides match TRBD1. Trimming removed 6 bases from V and 3 bases from J; junction bases left unmatched: 5. CDR1 WNHNN and CDR2 SYGVQD come from the germline V gene (reference sequence). The CDR3 is 14 amino acids. The CDR3 coding sequence is TGCGCCAGCAGCCCGGACAGGGGCGACACTGAAGCTTTCTTT. Translated, it gives CASSPDRGDTEAFF.

The chain has TRBV7-2 and TRBJ1-3; no firm D call. This CDR3 contains 15 residues. Trimming removed 5 bases from V and 0 bases from J, with 11 bases in between. Germline V gene lookup returns CDR1 SGHTA and CDR2 FQGNSA. CDR3: CASSATRTSGNTIYF. The CDR3 DNA follows: TGTGCCAGCAGCGCGACACGTACCTCTGGAAACACCATATATTTT.

This clonotype was seen only a few times. The chain links TRBV7-6 to TRBJ2-3; 9 nucleotides agree with TRBD1. The CDR3 runs to 14 residues. Germline V lookup: CDR1 SGHVS, CDR2 FNYEAQ. The ends lost 5 bases at V and 3 bases at J; junction bases unmatched: 3. The CDR3 bases are TGTGCCAGCAGCCGGGACAGGGTTACAGATACGCAGTATTTT. Residues: CASSRDRVTDTQYF.